This T cell receptor (beta chain) was retrieved from a study of blood T cell repertoires in COVID-19. Whole-study context: The study drew acute and convalescent COVID-19 samples from the United States, Italy and Spain. T cells, B-cell-depleted T cells, or PBMCs supplied cDNA or gDNA.

Authors' methods: Researchers report that nucleated cell counts were estimated from reference gene primer amplification. The repertoire was sequenced with immunoSEQ multiplex PCR; TCRdb's copy has only in-frame clones and lacks some. V, J and clone size derive from that table, while D and trimming were established from the DNA sequence. This table holds some 250,000 clones, over 70% found once. Trimming took 5 bases from V and 5 from J; bases not matched to a gene: 2. Germline V lookup: CDR1 SGHTA, CDR2 FQGTGA. CDR3 size: 14 residues. This receptor was identified in a woman older than 75 with acute or convalescent COVID-19. The sequencing input was peripheral blood. This chain joins TRBV7-3 and TRBJ2-3; TRBD2 matches at 12 bases. The CDR3, as DNA: TGTGCCAGCAGCCCGGGACTAGCGGGAGATACGCAGTATTTT. Translation gives CASSPGLAGDTQYF. Using reference TRBV7-3 and TRBJ2-3 for the parts outside the CDR3, the full variable domain is GAGVSQTPSNKVTEKGKYVELRCDPISGHTALYWYRQSLGQGPEFLIYFQGTGAADDSGLPNDRFFAVRPEGSVSTLKIQRTERGDSAVYLCASSPGLAGDTQYFGPGTRLTVL.